This T cell receptor (beta chain) was recorded in a study of cytomegalovirus exposure and HLA in healthy donors (dated by TCRdb to about 2017). About the study as a whole: An earlier analysis of 550 to 700 of the donors reported approximately 270 Gb of sequence data and 120 million or so unique TCR beta sequences from approximately 180 million T cells. Approximately 300 gigabases of sequencing data and 91 million or so unique TCR sequences made up an early release that covered around 640 HLA-typed donors. Of the roughly 410 genotyped donors, 75% to 85% were placed in the genetic ancestry cluster associated with self-reported Caucasian donors. The study was designed to test whether signatures of past pathogen exposure could be identified by cataloging public T cell receptors. The study profiled the T cell repertoires of 500 to 800 subjects by immunosequencing and related them to cytomegalovirus serostatus. Along with the approximately 700-subject first cohort, a separate validation cohort of more than 90 different subjects was used. To predict cytomegalovirus infection status, the study combined high-throughput TCR immunosequencing, statistical association of individual TCRs with disease status, and machine learning. A later analysis re-examined previously published TCR beta repertoires from about 700 donors and added high-resolution HLA genotyping to investigate patterns of TCR occurrence. The later analysis used no new phenotypic data to find candidate immune exposures, relying instead on TCR beta sequences and their occurrence across donors. An earlier analysis of approximately 630 of the donors applied high-throughput TCR beta sequencing to assess whether each TCR beta V gene segment acted as functional or pseudogenic. Donor age, sex, ethnicity and CMV serostatus were compiled alongside the repertoire data. A later genetic analysis took genome-wide SNP genotypes for about 65% of the 666 donors and used that subset as a discovery cohort. All discovery cohort repertoires had been generated on a single sequencing platform. HLA typing included class I and class II loci at four-digit resolution. Typing coverage varied by locus: about 620-630 donors for A, B, C, DRB1 and DQB1; more than 500 for DQA1; nearly 610 for DPA1; about 450 for DPB1. Because of strong linkage in the cohort, roughly five DR-DQ haplotypes were treated as single units for association and clustering. Among almost 400 genotyped donors of the cohort, an average of 235,054 unique TCR beta nucleotide sequences were sequenced per donor, roughly 20% of them non-productive. General findings and caveats noted by the study authors: A few of the identified cytomegalovirus-associated TCR beta chains were confirmed in vitro to be specific for cytomegalovirus antigens. Across donors, most TCR sequences were observed very rarely, whereas some public TCRs were present in many individuals. Most CMV-associated TCR beta chains appeared to be HLA-restricted in a later analysis, and the HLA associations seemed to be driven largely by CMV exposure. An earlier analysis of 587 of the donors showed that most TCR beta V segments appeared in productive rearrangements either about 87% or about 30% of the time, which broadly matched IMGT annotations. The study gave a list of under 200 TCR beta chains associated with cytomegalovirus. Roughly 17 rarely observed V segments, including chromosome 9 orphons, were excluded from the earlier analysis of about 500 of the donors because counts were too low. The sequencing pipeline was judged likely to have produced a cluster of highly shared sequence variants as a technical artifact. CMV serostatus was the only immune exposure information available for the cohort. A further reported finding was that TCR beta sequences accurately predicted the HLA-A and HLA-B alleles for most subjects in the first cohort. When HLA alleles, especially DR and DQ, strongly co-occurred, TCR associations were difficult to assign to individual alleles. Only TCR beta chains were sequenced in this cohort, and the absence of alpha or paired-chain data limited detectable features. In a later genetic analysis, a missense DCLRE1C variant was associated with V-gene and J-gene trimming of TCR beta chains, and the association was replicated in an independent cohort. Correlated functional status among segregating V segments might be attributable to linkage disequilibrium, but an unknown experimental factor could not be ruled out. Because the 87-base-pair reads could not distinguish some IMGT-functional V segments, including TRBV6-2 and TRBV6-3, those segments were excluded. It was suggested by the authors that the approach could potentially be generalized to other disease states and immunological phenotypes. In a later genetic analysis, fewer N-insertions in productive TCRs were reported among donors in an Asian-associated ancestry cluster than the roughly 700-donor mean. Cytomegalovirus status was reported to be diagnosed by the classifier with high specificity and sensitivity in both the original and validation cohorts. In a later analysis, HLA-associated TCR beta chains showed more clonal expansion and lower generation probabilities than non-associated chains that were equally common. In a later analysis, some 17,000 TCR beta sequences were associated with specific HLA alleles at a false discovery rate of 0.05. According to a later analysis, parvovirus B19, influenza, CMV and Epstein-Barr virus appeared linked to several top co-occurrence clusters. HLA typing was unavailable for some donors at each locus, so association tests used only the typed subset. The presence/absence analyses assumed that sequencing depth was roughly uniform across donors, and that assumption may not be true. In a later analysis, the rate of TCR association differed among HLA loci, with DRB1 alleles having the most associated TCRs and HLA-C alleles having the fewest.

The CDR3 runs 14 amino acids, cysteine and phenylalanine included. The only DNA kept is the CDR3, 42 bases in frame from the first base. Unmatched junction bases come to 11, with V trimmed by 5 bases and J by 7 bases. The germline V gene sets CDR1 to SGHDT and CDR2 to YYEEEE. Only a few counts were recorded for this clone. Its target antigen remains unknown. No much larger clone exists at a distance of one base, and base qualities are not known. Libraries were built with the immunoSEQ multiplex PCR assay. The multiplex PCR relied on a mix of 60 forward primers for TCR Vbeta segments and 13 reverse primers for TCR Jbeta segments. Amplification of the CDR3 region of rearranged TCR beta genes was performed with a multiplex PCR assay on genomic DNA. The amplified TCR beta libraries were sequenced on the Illumina HiSeq System as 87-base-pair reads. On the study's bioinformatics: A later analysis counted about 80 million unique TCR beta chains across the 650 to 800 repertoires, and approximately 11 million of these chains were shared by at least two donors. Raw reads were error-corrected and collapsed into unique sequences by a nearest-neighbor algorithm in which closely related sequences were merged to remove PCR and sequencing errors. To assign V, D and J gene segments, CDR3 sequences were aligned to IMGT reference sequences. For a sequence to be retained, at least a six-nucleotide match to both a V gene segment and a J gene segment was required. A rearrangement was called productive if the CDR3 had no stop codons and remained in frame with V and J, and every other rearrangement was called non-productive. Following IMGT convention, CDR3 was defined as the stretch from the second conserved V-encoded cysteine up to the conserved J-encoded phenylalanine. Sequences without an unambiguous match to a single V gene segment were excluded from the earlier analysis of a few hundred of the donors. In an earlier analysis of several hundred of the donors, a V segment was called functional when productive rearrangements were above 56.7%, and segregating when the standard deviation between donors exceeded 5%. A statistical classification framework was built to diagnose cytomegalovirus status from the catalog of TCR beta chain sequences. In a later analysis, TCR nucleotide sequences were compared against IMGT/GENE-DB human TR gene sequences so that V and J genes could be assigned. Using the TCRdist pipeline, a later analysis assigned CDR3 sequences along with most-parsimonious VDJ recombination scenarios. In a later analysis, every TCR beta chain was defined by the combination of its CDR3 amino acid sequence and its V-gene family, and reads without a unique V-gene family were dropped. In a later analysis, nearly 600 highly shared, low-generation-probability nucleotide sequences were removed to address suspected cross-contamination and a sequencing artifact. For each public chain, a later analysis derived a clonal expansion index from normalized ranks of inferred template counts within each repertoire. In a later analysis, generation probabilities were computed using a VDJ recombination model fitted to out-of-frame rearrangements, and the results were checked against IGoR. In a later analysis, hypergeometric tests were used to score TCR-TCR, TCR-HLA and TCR-CMV co-occurrence, with a repertoire-size bias correction applied to TCR pairs. A later analysis estimated false discovery rates by permuting HLA or CMV assignments 20 times. In a later analysis, co-occurring TCRs were grouped using DBSCAN, with TCRdist sequence similarity added in when clustering inside HLA-allele-positive subsets. Repertoires with fewer than 30,000 or more than 120,000 public chains were left out of co-occurrence clustering, as were about 5 repertoires with anomalous nucleotide sharing. TCRdb limited this immuneACCESS table to in-frame rearrangements with V and J called. A share of clones is missing; checked studies link under half to unresolved V genes, and the rest is unexplained. V and J calls and clone size are copied from that table; D and trimming were computed from the DNA. In all, the sample holds 85,000 to 100,000 clones, and roughly two thirds of those were seen once. In total, the top ten clones hold around 2% of the sample.

The cohort consisted of some 730 healthy bone marrow donors. At the time of sampling, every cohort member was nominally healthy, though immune exposures that went unrecorded were likely present. Of the roughly 720 cohort members, approximately 280 had positive CMV serostatus and just over 350 had negative CMV serostatus, and CMV serostatus was not recorded for the donor. Every donor gave a peripheral blood sample, and the peripheral blood mononuclear cells from that sample were used for TCR beta sequencing. Genomic DNA was extracted from the blood cell samples with the Qiagen DNeasy Blood Extraction Kit.

Source material: PBMCs. This receptor was taken from a human donor in good health. The chain is encoded by TRBV5-6 joined to TRBJ1-2; the central 7 bases match TRBD1. This receptor has the CDR3 CASSYDRAASGYTF. The DNA sequence is as follows: TGTGCCAGCAGTTACGACAGGGCGGCGAGTGGCTACACCTTC.